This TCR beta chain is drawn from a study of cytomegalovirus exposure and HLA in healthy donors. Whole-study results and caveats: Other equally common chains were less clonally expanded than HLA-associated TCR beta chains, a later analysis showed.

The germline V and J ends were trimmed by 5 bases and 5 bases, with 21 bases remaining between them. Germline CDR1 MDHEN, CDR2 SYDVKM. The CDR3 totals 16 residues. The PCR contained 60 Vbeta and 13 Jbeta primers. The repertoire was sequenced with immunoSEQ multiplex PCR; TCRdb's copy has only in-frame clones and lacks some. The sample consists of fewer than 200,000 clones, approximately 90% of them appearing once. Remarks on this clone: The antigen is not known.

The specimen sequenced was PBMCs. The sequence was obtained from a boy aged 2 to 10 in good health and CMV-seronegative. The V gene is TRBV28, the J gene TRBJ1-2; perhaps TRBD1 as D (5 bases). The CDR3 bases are TGTGCCAGCAGTCCACTTGAGGAGGGGAGTAGGTATGGCTACACCTTC. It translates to CASSPLEEGSRYGYTF.